The next 28 T cell receptor beta chains were all read from a single sample in a study of tumor and adjacent non-tumor tissue in lung cancer. A modified ARM-PCR protocol with three rounds of nested PCR amplified TCRbeta. TCRdb independently ran MiXCR on the multiplex PCR reads; one entry per CDR3 protein. The data contain 75,000 to 100,000 distinct CDR3 sequences, about 66% of them singletons. RNA was extracted from bulk tissue without any cell sorting. The sequencing input was lung tumor tissue. The receptors were gathered from a man in his sixties with non-small cell lung cancer.

On this clonotype itself: An end of the junction does not agree with germline; a read error may underlie this. The V call is TRBV11-1, the J call TRBJ2-1, with TRBD2 as a possible D gene (6 bases). This CDR3 contains 14 residues. Germline CDR1 and CDR2: SGHAT and FQDESV (reference sequence). CDR3 DNA: TGTGCCAGAAGCTCCATCGGGAGACGGGATGAGCAGTTCTTC. It specifies CARSSIGRRDEQFF.

Note on this clonotype: One end of the junction does not line up with germline, which may come from a read error. The V and J genes are TRBV4-3 and TRBJ1-4, with D hard to call. CDR1 and CDR2 from the germline V gene are LGHNA and YSLEER. The CDR3 contains 14 residues. The CDR3 coding sequence is TGCACCAGCGGCCAAAGGCCTAACAATGAAAAACTGTTTTTT. This encodes CTSGQRPNNEKLFF.

This clonotype was seen just once. A much larger clone is a single base away; this may be a read error. V is TRBV7-8 and J is TRBJ2-7, with TRBD2 matching 10 bases. There are 14 residues in the CDR3. Germline CDR1 reads SGHVS; CDR2 reads FQNEAQ. DNA for the CDR3: TGTGTCAGCAGCTTTTCTAGCGGGAGCTACGAGCAGTACTTC. This translates into CVSSFSSGSYEQYF.

With regard to this clonotype: This could be a read error, since a much larger clone is one nucleotide away. The chain recombines TRBV7-9 with TRBJ2-2; D gene unclear. The CDR3 extends over 16 amino acids. Germline assignment: CDR1 SEHNR and CDR2 FQNEAQ (reference sequence). The CDR3 sequence: CASSPQESKNTVELFF. CDR3 coding DNA: TGTGCCAGCAGCCCCCAAGAATCTAAGAACACCGTGGAGCTGTTTTTT. Combining the CDR3 with reference TRBV7-9 and TRBJ2-2 gives the whole variable domain DTGVSQNPRHKITKRGQNVTFRCDPISEHNRLYWYRQTLGQGPEFLTYFQNEAQLEKSRLLSDRFSAERPKGSFSTLEIQRTEQGDSAMYLCASSPQESKNTVELFFGEGSRLTVL.

This clonotype was counted a single time. One end of the junction does not line up with germline, which may come from a read error. The chain uses TRBV6-6 and TRBJ2-5; 8 bases line up with TRBD2. The CDR3 runs 15 residues. In germline, CDR1 is MNHNY, CDR2 SVGAGI (reference sequence). The CDR3 loop is CTSSSSGGGQENQYF. The CDR3 nucleotides are TGTACAAGCAGTTCCTCGGGGGGGGGGCAAGAGAACCAGTACTTC.

Concerning this clonotype: Without the conserved terminal phenylalanine or tryptophan, this CDR3 likely stems from a read error. The rearrangement links TRBV6-1 to TRBJ2-3, with D possibly being TRBD2 (6 bases). Germline assignment: CDR1 MNHNS and CDR2 SASEGT. This CDR3 region has 16 residues. V was shortened by 5 bases and J by 0 bases, with 15 bases between the two germline ends. The CDR3 DNA sequence: TGTGCCAGCAGTATCCAGACTAGTCGGAGCACAGATACGCAGTATCTT. This sequence encodes CASSIQTSRSTDTQYL.

Within the sample, this clonotype is medium-sized. The rearrangement joins TRBV11-2 to TRBJ2-2; D might be TRBD1 (5 bases). Germline loops: CDR1 SGHAT, CDR2 FQNNGV. The CDR3 has 14 residues. V lost 6 bases to trimming and J lost 1 base, with 9 bases between them. CDR3 loop: CASSSGQNTGELFF. DNA of the CDR3: TGTGCCAGCAGTTCAGGACAGAACACCGGGGAGCTGTTTTTT.

This clonotype showed up just a few times. Given a much more abundant clone one base away, this may be a read error. J is TRBJ2-7 and V is TRBV4-2; D might be TRBD1 (6 bases). The CDR3 contains 13 residues. Germline CDR1 is LGHNA and CDR2 is YNFKEQ. DNA for the CDR3: TGTGTCAGCAGCCTTGAGCAGGGGTACGAGCAGTACTTC. Protein product: CVSSLEQGYEQYF.

Concerning this clonotype: One junction end does not reproduce the germline sequence, and a read error may be involved. The chain recombines TRBV7-9 with TRBJ2-5, with TRBD2 matching 15 bases. The CDR3 is made up of 15 amino acids. The germline CDR1 and CDR2 sequences are SEHNR and FQNEAQ (reference sequence). In DNA, the CDR3 is TGTGCCAGCAGTTCGGGACTAGCGGGAGGTGAGACCCACTACTTC. Protein sequence: CASSSGLAGGETHYF.

Points on this clonotype: No conserved phenylalanine or tryptophan is present at the end of the CDR3, so a read error is the likely explanation. This chain uses TRBV6-1 with TRBJ1-2, with D possibly being TRBD1 (5 bases). V lost 8 bases, J lost 2 bases, and 21 bases lay in between. CDR3 size: 16 residues. CDR1 MNHNS and CDR2 SASEGT come from the germline V gene. The CDR3 DNA is TGTGCCAGCCGACAGAAACTAAGTGTACCCAACTATGGCTACACCTCC. As protein: CASRQKLSVPNYGYTS.

Remarks on this clonotype: A much more abundant neighbour one base away suggests this may be a read error. V and J are TRBV20-1 and TRBJ2-7; 14 bases map to TRBD2. The CDR3 is made up of 14 amino acids. The germline V gene encodes CDR1 DFQATT and CDR2 SNEGSKA (reference sequence). CDR3 DNA: TGCAGTGCCCCCGGACTAGCGGGGGGTTACGAGGAGTACTTC. It translates to CSAPGLAGGYEEYF.

Regarding this clonotype: Without the conserved terminal phenylalanine or tryptophan, this CDR3 likely stems from a read error. This chain connects TRBV6-5 to TRBJ1-5; perhaps TRBD1 as D (5 bases). This CDR3 spans 13 amino acids. Germline loops: CDR1 MNHEY, CDR2 SVGAGI. Between the trimmed V and J ends, which lost 5 bases and 9 bases, there was a span of 14 bases. CDR3 sequence: CASSGGSGRPQHS. The CDR3 DNA follows: TGTGCCAGCAGTGGGGGGTCTGGACGGCCCCAGCATTCT.

With respect to this clonotype: A much larger clone lies one base from this, so it may be a read error. The chain has TRBV6-2 or TRBV6-3 and TRBJ2-5, with 9 bases lining up with TRBD1. The germline V gene has CDR1 MNHEY and CDR2 SVGEGT. The length of the CDR3 is 21 residues. The CDR3 loop reads CTSSYPQIRHRGREYQETQYF. The CDR3 DNA is TGTACCAGCAGTTACCCCCAGATTAGGCACAGGGGGCGAGAGTACCAAGAGACCCAGTACTTC.

This clonotype has a count of ten or more. V is TRBV5-6 and J is TRBJ1-6; TRBD1 matches 8 bases. V trimming: 6 bases; J trimming: 7 bases; junction bases outside the gene matches: 6. The germline V gene has CDR1 SGHDT and CDR2 YYEEEE. The CDR3 is 14 amino acids. The CDR3 is CASNSGTGNSPLHF. In nucleotides, the CDR3 is TGTGCCAGCAACTCCGGGACAGGAAATTCACCCCTCCACTTT.

With respect to this clonotype: Since the CDR3 does not end with the conserved phenylalanine or tryptophan, this likely comes from a read error. The CDR3 DNA sequence: TGTGCCAGCAGCTTACGAGCGGCCTCCCGCAATGAGCAGTTCTCC. It translates to CASSLRAASRNEQFS. This chain connects TRBV11-3 to TRBJ2-1; weak D call: TRBD2 (5 bases). The V end lost 2 bases, the J end lost 6 bases, and 14 bases lay between the germline ends. This CDR3 has 15 amino acids. Germline V gene data show CDR1 as SGHNT and CDR2 as YENEEA.

This chain uses TRBV5-1 with TRBJ2-3; possible D gene TRBD2, 5 bases. Per the germline V gene, CDR1 is SGHRS and CDR2 is YFSETQ. The CDR3 loop spans 14 amino acids. Between the trimmed V and J ends, which lost 5 bases and 2 bases, there was a span of 12 bases. The CDR3 DNA follows: TGCGCCAGCAGACTAGTGGGAGCCACAGATACGCAGTATTTT. Translated, it gives CASRLVGATDTQYF.

This clonotype has only a few counts. The rearrangement links TRBV5-1 to TRBJ1-1; D unresolved. From germline, CDR1 is SGHRS and CDR2 YFSETQ. Trimming cost V 7 bases and J 6 bases, with 16 bases left between them. CDR3 size: 13 residues. The CDR3 DNA reads TGCGCCAGCGGCCAAACCTGGAGGTCTGAAGCTTTCTTT. It specifies CASGQTWRSEAFF. The variable domain in full, with the rest retrieved from reference TRBV5-1 and TRBJ1-1, is KAGVTQTPRYLIKTRGQQVTLSCSPISGHRSVSWYQQTPGQGLQFLFEYFSETQRNKGNFPGRFSGRQFSNSRSEMNVSTLELGDSALYLCASGQTWRSEAFFGQGTRLTVV.

This clonotype came up many times. The CDR3 reads CASSGRTGVGANVLTF. DNA of the CDR3: TGTGCCAGCAGTGGGAGGACAGGGGTCGGGGCCAACGTCCTGACTTTC. The gene calls are TRBV6-1 and TRBJ2-6; 9 bases fit TRBD1. Germline values: CDR1 MNHNS, CDR2 SASEGT. Trimming cost V 4 bases and J 4 bases; bases outside gene matches: 5. The CDR3 has 16 residues.

On this clonotype: This may be a read error: a much more frequent sequence differs by one nucleotide. This chain connects TRBV5-1 to TRBJ2-5; D call uncertain. Germline CDR1 and CDR2: SGHRS and YFSETQ. This CDR3 region has 14 residues. V was clipped by 4 bases and J by 2 bases, with 12 bases between them. For the CDR3, the DNA is TGCGCCAGCAGCCCTTCCAATAAGCAAGAGACCCAGTACTTC. Its protein product is CASSPSNKQETQYF.

A remark on this clonotype: One end of the junction is discordant with germline, which a read error may explain. The CDR3 DNA follows: TGTGTCAGCTCTCTAGGAGCCTATGTCGAGCAGTACTTC. This gives the protein CVSSLGAYVEQYF. The chain has TRBV6-1 and TRBJ2-7; no firm D call. From germline, CDR1 is MNHNS and CDR2 SASEGT. The CDR3 loop spans 13 amino acids.

Concerning this clonotype: The CDR3 ends on some other residue instead of the conserved phenylalanine or tryptophan, so this is likely a read error. Because the CDR3's place on the DNA is in doubt, the DNA is left out and the CDR3 is given as listed by TCRdb. This chain's CDR3 is CSERQGAADTQCL. This sequence joins TRBV29-1 and TRBJ2-3; the D call TRBD1 from the table was never checked on the DNA. CDR1 is SQVTM and CDR2 is ANQGSEA in the germline V gene. Both ends counted, the CDR3 spans 13 residues.

The CDR3 protein is CASSCRNRLEREGGYTF. DNA for the CDR3: TGTGCCAGCAGTTGCCGGAACCGTCTAGAACGGGAGGGTGGCTACACCTTC. V and J are TRBV6-5 and TRBJ1-2; D not certain. Trimming removed 4 bases at V and 7 bases at J, with 25 bases between. Germline CDR1 MNHEY, CDR2 SVGAGI. The CDR3 runs to 17 residues.

On this clonotype itself: The conserved closing phenylalanine or tryptophan is absent in this CDR3, likely reflecting a read error. The chain links TRBV6-5 to TRBJ2-5; D is possibly TRBD1 or TRBD2 (5 bases each). The CDR3 is 16 residues long. Trimming shortened V by 7 bases and J by 2 bases, and 20 bases separated the two germline ends. Germline CDR1 reads MNHEY; CDR2 reads SVGAGI. In nucleotides, the CDR3 is TGTGCCAGCACCCAGAGGTGGGGGAGTAAGCAAGAGACCCAGTACTCC. Protein: CASTQRWGSKQETQYS.

This clonotype has a count of ten or more. Compared with germline, one end of the junction differs, possibly owing to a read error. The V call is TRBV6-1, the J call TRBJ1-6; 7 nucleotides line up with TRBD1. Germline lookup yields CDR1 MNHNS and CDR2 SASEGT. The CDR3 runs to 15 residues. This chain's CDR3 is CASSARRGNNSPPHF. CDR3 sequence (DNA): TGTGCCAGCAGTGCCCGCAGGGGGAATAATTCACCCCCCCACTTT.

In its sample, this clonotype was seen many times. This rearrangement joins TRBV5-5 to TRBJ1-1; 8 bases map to TRBD1. The V segment lost 5 bases and the J segment 6 bases; nucleotides outside the gene matches: 6. Germline CDR1 is SGHKS and CDR2 is YYEKEE (reference sequence). This CDR3 has 13 residues. CDR3 in DNA: TGTGCCAGCAGTCCAATGACAGGGGCTGAAGCTTTCTTT. Protein sequence: CASSPMTGAEAFF.

V gene TRBV4-2 combines with J gene TRBJ1-1; unclear D gene. The germline CDR1 and CDR2 sequences are LGHNA and YNFKEQ. The CDR3 is 17 amino acids. V was trimmed by 0 bases and J by 4 bases, leaving 18 bases between them. CDR3 sequence reads: CASSQDHIRGKSTEAFF. The CDR3 DNA reads TGTGCCAGCAGCCAAGATCACATCAGAGGGAAGAGCACTGAAGCTTTCTTT.

Concerning this clonotype: A much larger clone sits a single nucleotide away, making a read error possible. The CDR3 ends on some other residue instead of the conserved phenylalanine or tryptophan, so this is likely a read error. This chain connects TRBV29-1 to TRBJ2-6; D remains ambiguous. The CDR3 spans 13 residues. The germline CDR1 and CDR2 sequences are SQVTM and ANQGSEA. V lost 3 bases and J 4 bases, leaving 7 bases between the germline ends. The CDR3, as DNA: TGCAGCGTTGAGGGCGTCGGGGCCAACGTCCTGACTTCC. Its translation: CSVEGVGANVLTS.

This clonotype came up many times. The chain links TRBV5-1 to TRBJ2-5; TRBD2 might be the D (6 bases). In germline, CDR1 is SGHRS, CDR2 YFSETQ. V dropped 2 bases and J dropped 5 bases, with 16 bases sitting between them. CDR3 length equals 15 residues. The CDR3 here is CASSLGGASGETQYF. DNA of the CDR3: TGCGCCAGCAGCTTAGGAGGGGCGAGTGGTGAGACCCAGTACTTC.